Following are 10 T cell receptor beta chains from one sample sequenced in a study of blood T cell repertoires in COVID-19 (dated by TCRdb to 2020 to 2022). Libraries were constructed by the immunoSEQ multiplex PCR assay. The immuneACCESS repertoire file appears here via TCRdb, limited to in-frame rearrangements. These files lack a portion of the clones; in checked studies, under half of the deficit traces to unresolved V genes, and the cause of the others is not known. The sample table records about 110,000 clones; approximately 87% of these occur just once. Of the sample, about 7% is held by the ten largest clones. The sample comprised peripheral blood. These receptors all come from a woman aged 50 to 60 with acute or convalescent COVID-19.

The gene calls are TRBV28 and TRBJ1-1; D unclear. Trimming took 6 bases from V and 11 from J, leaving 13 bases between them. CDR1 MDHEN and CDR2 SYDVKM come from the germline V gene. This CDR3 spans 11 amino acids. CDR3 bases: TGTGCCAGCAGACGTGAGGGTTGGGCTTTCTTT. Translation: CASRREGWAFF.

The V call is TRBV3-1 (or the pseudogene TRBV3-2), the J call TRBJ2-5; 8 bases match TRBD1. J gave up 5 bases and V 0 bases, and 2 bases lay outside the gene matches. Germline assignment: CDR1 LGHDT and CDR2 YNNKEL (reference sequence). CDR3 length: 14 amino acids. DNA of the CDR3: TGTGCCAGCAGCCAAGATTCAGGGGGCGAGACCCAGTACTTC. Its protein is CASSQDSGGETQYF.

The chain carries TRBV3-1 (or the pseudogene TRBV3-2) and TRBJ2-4; D gene uncertain. CDR1 and CDR2 (germline): LGHDT, YNNKEL (reference sequence). V dropped 1 base and J dropped 6 bases, with 10 bases sitting between them. CDR3 length equals 14 residues. Here the CDR3 DNA reads TGTGCCAGCAGCCAAGGAGCAACGATAAACATTCAGTACTTC. Protein: CASSQGATINIQYF.

Only one count was recorded for this clone. This rearrangement joins TRBV4-1 to TRBJ2-7, with D perhaps matching TRBD1 (6 bases). This CDR3 is built from 14 residues. V was trimmed by 0 bases and J by 2 bases, leaving 8 bases between them. Germline loops: CDR1 MGHRA, CDR2 YSYEKL. The CDR3 here is CASSQDRDTYEQYF. CDR3 nucleotide sequence: TGCGCCAGCAGCCAAGATCGGGACACCTACGAGCAGTACTTC.

The J gene is TRBJ1-1, the V gene TRBV19; D gene unclear. The germline V and J ends were trimmed by 6 bases and 3 bases, with 11 bases remaining between them. This CDR3 region has 13 residues. Germline V gives CDR1 LNHDA, CDR2 SQIVND (reference sequence). Here the CDR3 reads CASSRRVDTEAFF. The CDR3 DNA is TGTGCCAGTAGCCGGAGGGTAGACACTGAAGCTTTCTTT.

The rearrangement uses TRBV5-1 and TRBJ2-7; D gene uncertain. The CDR3 loop spans 14 amino acids. Looked up from germline, CDR1 is SGHRS and CDR2 is YFSETQ. V lost 3 bases, J lost 2 bases, and 12 bases lay in between. CDR3 amino acids: CASSSEPVPYEQYF. Here the CDR3 DNA reads TGCGCCAGCAGCTCCGAGCCGGTTCCCTACGAGCAGTACTTC. Drawing the rest from reference TRBV5-1 and TRBJ2-7, the complete variable domain is KAGVTQTPRYLIKTRGQQVTLSCSPISGHRSVSWYQQTPGQGLQFLFEYFSETQRNKGNFPGRFSGRQFSNSRSEMNVSTLELGDSALYLCASSSEPVPYEQYFGPGTRLTVT.

This clone came up once. V usage is TRBV24-1 and J usage is TRBJ2-1; TRBD2 agrees at 8 bases. The CDR3 is made up of 15 amino acids. CDR1 is KGHDR and CDR2 is SFDVKD in the germline V gene. V lost 8 bases, J lost 5 bases, and 10 bases stayed unmatched. CDR3 nucleotide sequence: TGTGCCACCACCGACAGCGGGAGTGTAAACAATGAGCAGTTCTTC. Its translation: CATTDSGSVNNEQFF.

The chain is built from TRBV19 and TRBJ2-5; 9 nucleotides agree with TRBD2. J gave up 3 bases and V 6 bases, and 5 bases lay outside the gene matches. CDR3 size: 14 residues. The V gene's germline CDR1 is LNHDA and CDR2 SQIVND (reference sequence). The CDR3 DNA sequence: TGTGCCAGTAGGCGGGCTAGCGGGGAAGAGACCCAGTACTTC. This encodes CASRRASGEETQYF.

V is TRBV7-9 and J is TRBJ2-7, with no clear D. Germline CDR1 reads SEHNR; CDR2 reads FQNEAQ (reference sequence). This CDR3 has 11 amino acids. V lost 2 bases and J lost 5, with 4 bases in between. CDR3 DNA sequence: TGTGCCAGCAGCTTATATGACGAGCAGTACTTC. Translated: CASSLYDEQYF.

V and J are TRBV6-5 and TRBJ1-5; a weak D match, TRBD1 (5 bases). CDR3 length: 13 residues. Germline V gene lookup returns CDR1 MNHEY and CDR2 SVGAGI. V lost 0 bases and J lost 8, with 8 bases in between. CDR3 residues: CASSYSGGKPQHF. CDR3 nucleotide sequence: TGTGCCAGCAGTTACTCTGGGGGGAAGCCCCAGCATTTT.